The next 13 T cell receptor beta chains were all read from a single sample in a study of cytotoxic CD8 clonotypes in ibrutinib-treated CLL. Produced via immunoSEQ multiplex PCR; TCRdb's table is partial and in-frame only. This sample has about 76,000 clones, with just over 85% found just once. The input for sequencing was PBMCs, taken before ibrutinib treatment. The receptors come from a human donor with chronic lymphocytic leukemia.

This sequence joins TRBV5-1 and TRBJ2-2; TRBD2 aligns across 12 bases. The J segment lost 4 bases and the V segment lost 1 base, leaving 5 bases of the junction unmatched. This CDR3 has 17 residues. Germline CDR1 reads SGHRS; CDR2 reads YFSETQ. CDR3 sequence reads: CASSLRGLAGFTGELFF. In DNA, the CDR3 is TGCGCCAGCAGCTTGAGGGGACTAGCGGGTTTCACCGGGGAGCTGTTTTTT.

The chain couples TRBV15 to TRBJ2-7; a possible D gene is TRBD1 (5 bases). Deletions cut 0 bases from V and 3 bases from J, with 12 bases between. The length of the CDR3 is 15 residues. In germline, CDR1 is LNHNV, CDR2 YYDKDF (reference sequence). The CDR3 coding sequence is TGTGCCACCAGCAGAGATCGTGGGGCAGTCTACGAGCAGTACTTC. Its translation: CATSRDRGAVYEQYF.

The rearrangement joins TRBV2 to TRBJ2-7; D not resolved. The CDR3 sequence is 14 residues long. The V gene lost 3 bases and the J gene lost 0 bases, with 9 bases spanning the gap. Germline values: CDR1 SNHLY, CDR2 FYNNEI. In nucleotides, the CDR3 is TGTGCCAGCAGTGAGTTCGTGAGCTCCTACGAGCAGTACTTC. Translated: CASSEFVSSYEQYF.

The chain couples TRBV4-2 to TRBJ2-7; D not resolved. V lost 0 bases, J lost 0 bases, and 6 bases lay in between. The CDR3 is made up of 14 amino acids. Germline-derived CDR1 and CDR2 are LGHNA and YNFKEQ. As DNA, the CDR3 is TGTGCCAGCAGCCAAGATGGCAGCTCCTACGAGCAGTACTTC. This codes for CASSQDGSSYEQYF.

This clone has a handful of counts. V and J are TRBV29-1 and TRBJ2-7; 10 nucleotides line up with TRBD1. The length of the CDR3 is 14 residues. The V and J ends lost 6 bases and 3 bases, in that order; junction bases with no gene match: 8. Germline V CDR1 and CDR2: SQVTM, ANQGSEA. In DNA, the CDR3 is TGCAGCGTAACACCGGGACAGGGGTACTACGAGCAGTACTTC. As protein: CSVTPGQGYYEQYF.

J is TRBJ1-1 and V is TRBV18; D unresolved. This CDR3 has 16 residues. V was clipped by 2 bases and J by 0 bases, with 13 bases between them. Germline assignment: CDR1 KGHSH and CDR2 LQKENI. This CDR3 reads CASSPSTGNMNTEAFF. The DNA of the CDR3 is TGTGCCAGCTCACCATCCACGGGCAACATGAACACTGAAGCTTTCTTT.

The chain joins TRBV28 to TRBJ1-3; D ambiguous. V was pared by 6 bases and J by 0 bases, with 12 bases between. Germline V gene lookup returns CDR1 MDHEN and CDR2 SYDVKM. This CDR3 spans 15 amino acids. The CDR3 DNA is TGTGCCAGCAGCCCCGACGGTATCTCTGGAAACACCATATATTTT. The encoded protein is CASSPDGISGNTIYF. Combining the CDR3 with reference TRBV28 and TRBJ1-3 gives the whole variable domain DVKVTQSSRYLVKRTGEKVFLECVQDMDHENMFWYRQDPGLGLRLIYFSYDVKMKEKGDIPEGYSVSREKKERFSLILESASTNQTSMYLCASSPDGISGNTIYFGEGSWLTVV.

The V call is TRBV9, the J call TRBJ1-1; the D is unclear. The CDR3 is made up of 15 amino acids. Germline V CDR1 and CDR2: SGDLS, YYNGEE. The V and J ends lost 0 bases and 5 bases respectively, with 14 bases between them. DNA of the CDR3: TGTGCCAGCAGCGTAGCTACCGCGGGTATGACTGAAGCTTTCTTT. It is translated as CASSVATAGMTEAFF.

The DNA for the CDR3 is TGTGCCAGCAGCCAAGTGGCTGGAAACACCATATATTTT. This translates into CASSQVAGNTIYF. The chain recombines TRBV4-2 with TRBJ1-3, with D hard to call. The CDR3 covers 13 residues. Trimming cost V 1 base and J 2 bases, with 3 bases left between them. Germline CDR1 reads LGHNA; CDR2 reads YNFKEQ.

V is TRBV6-5 and J is TRBJ2-1; 14 nucleotides match TRBD2. CDR1 is MNHEY, CDR2 SVGAGI, per germline. V dropped 6 bases and J dropped 10; count of bases not matched to a gene: 8. The CDR3 consists of 15 residues. As DNA, the CDR3 is TGTGCCAGCAGGACGGGACTAGCGGGAGTACGGGAGCAGTTCTTC. It encodes CASRTGLAGVREQFF.

This clone was seen just once. The gene calls are TRBV28 and TRBJ1-4; a possible D gene is TRBD1 (6 bases). The germline gives CDR1 MDHEN, CDR2 SYDVKM. With 4 bases removed from V and 8 bases from J, the gap between germline ends came to 17 bases. The CDR3 has 15 amino acids. The CDR3 nucleotides are TGTGCCAGCAGTTCCGGACAGATCATCAACGAAAAACTGTTTTTT. This encodes CASSSGQIINEKLFF. Complete variable domain (other parts from reference TRBV28 and TRBJ1-4): DVKVTQSSRYLVKRTGEKVFLECVQDMDHENMFWYRQDPGLGLRLIYFSYDVKMKEKGDIPEGYSVSREKKERFSLILESASTNQTSMYLCASSSGQIINEKLFFGSGTQLSVL.

This clone occurred once. The chain uses TRBV10-1 and TRBJ2-2, with D possibly matching TRBD1 (5 bases). This CDR3 has 15 residues. Looked up from germline, CDR1 is WNHNN and CDR2 is SYGVQD (reference sequence). V lost 4 bases to trimming and J lost 7 bases, with 16 bases between them. In DNA, the CDR3 is TGCGCCAGCAGTGTTCAGGGCTCCCCGGACGGGGAGCTGTTTTTT. Residues: CASSVQGSPDGELFF.

The chain uses TRBV18 and TRBJ2-7; D is perhaps TRBD1 or TRBD2 (5 bases each). This CDR3 comprises 14 residues. Trimming took off 6 bases at V and 3 bases at J, with 15 bases between the two ends. Germline loops: CDR1 KGHSH, CDR2 LQKENI. CDR3 amino acids: CASSRGGVGYEQYF. In nucleotides, the CDR3 is TGTGCCAGCTCCCGTGGGGGTGTGGGCTACGAGCAGTACTTC. Complete variable domain (other parts from reference TRBV18 and TRBJ2-7): NAGVMQNPRHLVRRRGQEARLRCSPMKGHSHVYWYRQLPEEGLKFMVYLQKENIIDESGMPKERFSAEFPKEGPSILRIQQVVRGDSAAYFCASSRGGVGYEQYFGPGTRLTVT.